This T cell receptor beta chain appears in the sequencing data of a study of early T cells in non-severe SARS-CoV-2 infection. At least ten counts were recorded for this clonotype. TCRdb called the 5' RACE reads again in MiXCR, with one record for every CDR3 protein. Among 60,000 to 65,000 distinct CDR3 sequences listed, roughly 9% were seen once. Germline lookup yields CDR1 DFQATT and CDR2 SNEGSKA (reference sequence). This CDR3 contains 12 residues. Trimming took 3 bases from V and 2 from J, leaving 7 bases between them. This sequence originates from an adult who was a healthcare worker with PCR-confirmed SARS-CoV-2 infection or an uninfected control (not recorded which). The chain combines TRBV20-1 with TRBJ2-5; D is uncertain. The input for sequencing was whole blood, taken at baseline. CDR3 amino acids: CSARWQQETQYF. For the CDR3, the DNA is TGCAGTGCTAGGTGGCAGCAAGAGACCCAGTACTTC.